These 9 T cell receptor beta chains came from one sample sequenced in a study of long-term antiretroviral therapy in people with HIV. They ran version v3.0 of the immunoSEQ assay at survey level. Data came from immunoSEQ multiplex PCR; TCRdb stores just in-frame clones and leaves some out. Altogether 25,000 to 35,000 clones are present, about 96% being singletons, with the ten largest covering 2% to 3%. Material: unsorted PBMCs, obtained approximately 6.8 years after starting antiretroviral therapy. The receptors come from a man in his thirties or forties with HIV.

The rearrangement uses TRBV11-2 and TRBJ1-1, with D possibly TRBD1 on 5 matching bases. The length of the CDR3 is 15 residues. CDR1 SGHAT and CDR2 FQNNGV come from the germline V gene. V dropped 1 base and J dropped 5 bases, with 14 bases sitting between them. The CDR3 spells CASSLGGRGNTEAFF. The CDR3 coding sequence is TGTGCCAGCAGCTTAGGGGGGAGGGGTAATACTGAAGCTTTCTTT.

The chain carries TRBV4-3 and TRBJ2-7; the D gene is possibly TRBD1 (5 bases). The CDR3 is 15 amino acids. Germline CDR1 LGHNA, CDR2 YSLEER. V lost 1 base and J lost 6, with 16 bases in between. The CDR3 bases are TGCGCCAGCAGCCAAGCTACAGGTGGGTCGCGCGAGCAGTACTTC. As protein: CASSQATGGSREQYF.

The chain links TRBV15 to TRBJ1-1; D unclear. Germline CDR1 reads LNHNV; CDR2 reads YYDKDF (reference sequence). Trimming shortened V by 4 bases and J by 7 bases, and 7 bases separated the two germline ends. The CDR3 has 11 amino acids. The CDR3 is CATSINGEAFF. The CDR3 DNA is TGTGCCACCAGCATCAACGGTGAAGCTTTCTTT. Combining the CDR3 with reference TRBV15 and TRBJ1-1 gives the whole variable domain DAMVIQNPRYQVTQFGKPVTLSCSQTLNHNVMYWYQQKSSQAPKLLFHYYDKDFNNEADTPDNFQSRRPNTSFCFLDIRSPGLGDTAMYLCATSINGEAFFGQGTRLTVV.

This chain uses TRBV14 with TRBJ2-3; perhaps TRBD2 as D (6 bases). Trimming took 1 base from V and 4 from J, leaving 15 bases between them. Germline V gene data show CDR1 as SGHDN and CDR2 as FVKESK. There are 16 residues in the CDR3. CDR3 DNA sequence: TGTGCCAGCAGCCAAGTTGGCGGGAAAGGGGCAGATACGCAGTATTTT. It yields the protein CASSQVGGKGADTQYF.

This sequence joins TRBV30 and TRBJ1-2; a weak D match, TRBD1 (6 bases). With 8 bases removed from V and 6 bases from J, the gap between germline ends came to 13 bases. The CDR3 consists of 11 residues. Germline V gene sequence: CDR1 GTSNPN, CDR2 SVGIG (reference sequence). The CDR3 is CAGIQGHGYTF. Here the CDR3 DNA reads TGTGCCGGGATACAGGGCCATGGCTACACCTTC.

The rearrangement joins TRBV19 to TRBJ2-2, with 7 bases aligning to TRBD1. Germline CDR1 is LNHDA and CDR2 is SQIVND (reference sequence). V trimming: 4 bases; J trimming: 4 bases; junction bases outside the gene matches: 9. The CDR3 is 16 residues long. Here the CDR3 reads CASSNQTQGSTGELFF. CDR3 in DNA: TGTGCCAGTAGTAACCAAACACAGGGGAGCACCGGGGAGCTGTTTTTT.

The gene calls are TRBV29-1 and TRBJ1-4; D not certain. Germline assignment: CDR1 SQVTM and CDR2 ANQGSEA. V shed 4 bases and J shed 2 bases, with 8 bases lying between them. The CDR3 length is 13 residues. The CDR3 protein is CSVGGSTNEKLFF. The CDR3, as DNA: TGCAGCGTTGGGGGTTCGACTAATGAAAAACTGTTTTTT.

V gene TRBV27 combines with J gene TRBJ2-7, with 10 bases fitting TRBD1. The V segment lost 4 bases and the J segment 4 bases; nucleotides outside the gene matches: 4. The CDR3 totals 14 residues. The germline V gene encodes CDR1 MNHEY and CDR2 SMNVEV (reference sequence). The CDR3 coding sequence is TGTGCCAGCAGTTCCGGGACAGGGGAATACGAGCAGTACTTC. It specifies CASSSGTGEYEQYF.

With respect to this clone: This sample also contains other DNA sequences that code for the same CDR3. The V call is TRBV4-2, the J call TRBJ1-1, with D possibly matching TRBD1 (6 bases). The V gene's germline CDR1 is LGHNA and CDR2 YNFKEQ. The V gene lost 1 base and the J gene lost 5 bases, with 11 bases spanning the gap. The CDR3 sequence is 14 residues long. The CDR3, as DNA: TGTGCCAGCAGCCAAGGCAGGGGAGGGACTGAAGCTTTCTTT. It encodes CASSQGRGGTEAFF.